This is a list of T cell receptor beta chains from one sample in a study of CD8 T cells in ankylosing spondylitis. TCRdb independently ran MiXCR on the 5' RACE reads; one entry per CDR3 protein. The data contain around 770,000 distinct CDR3 sequences, roughly 12% of them singletons. The sequencing sample was made of blood, either unsorted or a sorted T cell fraction (not recorded which). These receptors all stem from a male donor with ankylosing spondylitis. Each CDR3 is given with its conserved first and last residue. A D gene is named only where the DNA matches it firmly. Part of the rows lack a size; the others show once, few, many or a class for expanded clones.

12	-	few	TRBV2	TRBJ2-7	CASRRLDYEQYF	TGTGCCAGCAGGAGACTCGACTACGAGCAGTACTTC
13	-	few	TRBV2	TRBJ2-7	CASTAQGPGEQYF	TGTGCCAGCACCGCACAAGGGCCCGGCGAGCAGTACTTC
16	-	few	TRBV7-6	TRBJ2-7	CASSPPGTRSSYEQYF	TGTGCCAGCAGCCCCCCCGGGACAAGAAGCTCCTACGAGCAGTACTTC
14	TRBD1	-	TRBV19	TRBJ2-2	CASRQTGATGELFF	TGTGCCAGTAGGCAGACAGGGGCTACCGGGGAGCTGTTTTTT
15	TRBD2	many	TRBV20-1	TRBJ2-1	CSASSSSGAYNEQFF	TGCAGTGCTAGTTCTTCTAGCGGGGCATACAATGAGCAGTTCTTC
14	-	few	TRBV28	TRBJ2-1	CASSRGLFSDEQFF	TGTGCCAGCAGTCGGGGACTGTTTTCCGATGAGCAGTTCTTC
14	-	few	TRBV6-2/TRBV6-3	TRBJ1-5	CATAQDTINQPQHF	TGTGCCACCGCCCAGGACACTATCAATCAGCCCCAGCATTTT
14	-	-	TRBV6-2/TRBV6-3	TRBJ1-5	CASRVRVFDQPQHF	TGTGCCAGCAGAGTCAGGGTTTTTGATCAGCCCCAGCATTTT
16	-	few	TRBV20-1	TRBJ2-5	CSARKQGGARIETQYF	TGCAGTGCTAGAAAGCAGGGGGGAGCTAGGATAGAGACCCAGTACTTC
15	-	-	TRBV20-1	TRBJ2-5	CSARRSYRTKETQYF	TGCAGTGCCAGGAGGTCGTACAGGACAAAAGAGACCCAGTACTTC
16	TRBD2	few	TRBV6-5	TRBJ2-1	CASSSLTSGRANEQFF	TGTGCCAGCAGTTCATTAACTAGCGGGAGGGCCAATGAGCAGTTCTTC
12	TRBD1	few	TRBV6-5	TRBJ1-4	CASSYRGLELFF	TGTGCCAGCTCCTACAGGGGGCTGGAACTGTTTTTT
15	-	many	TRBV5-1	TRBJ2-3	CASSLVGGSTDTQYF	TGTGCCAGCAGTTTAGTGGGCGGGAGCACAGATACGCAGTATTTT